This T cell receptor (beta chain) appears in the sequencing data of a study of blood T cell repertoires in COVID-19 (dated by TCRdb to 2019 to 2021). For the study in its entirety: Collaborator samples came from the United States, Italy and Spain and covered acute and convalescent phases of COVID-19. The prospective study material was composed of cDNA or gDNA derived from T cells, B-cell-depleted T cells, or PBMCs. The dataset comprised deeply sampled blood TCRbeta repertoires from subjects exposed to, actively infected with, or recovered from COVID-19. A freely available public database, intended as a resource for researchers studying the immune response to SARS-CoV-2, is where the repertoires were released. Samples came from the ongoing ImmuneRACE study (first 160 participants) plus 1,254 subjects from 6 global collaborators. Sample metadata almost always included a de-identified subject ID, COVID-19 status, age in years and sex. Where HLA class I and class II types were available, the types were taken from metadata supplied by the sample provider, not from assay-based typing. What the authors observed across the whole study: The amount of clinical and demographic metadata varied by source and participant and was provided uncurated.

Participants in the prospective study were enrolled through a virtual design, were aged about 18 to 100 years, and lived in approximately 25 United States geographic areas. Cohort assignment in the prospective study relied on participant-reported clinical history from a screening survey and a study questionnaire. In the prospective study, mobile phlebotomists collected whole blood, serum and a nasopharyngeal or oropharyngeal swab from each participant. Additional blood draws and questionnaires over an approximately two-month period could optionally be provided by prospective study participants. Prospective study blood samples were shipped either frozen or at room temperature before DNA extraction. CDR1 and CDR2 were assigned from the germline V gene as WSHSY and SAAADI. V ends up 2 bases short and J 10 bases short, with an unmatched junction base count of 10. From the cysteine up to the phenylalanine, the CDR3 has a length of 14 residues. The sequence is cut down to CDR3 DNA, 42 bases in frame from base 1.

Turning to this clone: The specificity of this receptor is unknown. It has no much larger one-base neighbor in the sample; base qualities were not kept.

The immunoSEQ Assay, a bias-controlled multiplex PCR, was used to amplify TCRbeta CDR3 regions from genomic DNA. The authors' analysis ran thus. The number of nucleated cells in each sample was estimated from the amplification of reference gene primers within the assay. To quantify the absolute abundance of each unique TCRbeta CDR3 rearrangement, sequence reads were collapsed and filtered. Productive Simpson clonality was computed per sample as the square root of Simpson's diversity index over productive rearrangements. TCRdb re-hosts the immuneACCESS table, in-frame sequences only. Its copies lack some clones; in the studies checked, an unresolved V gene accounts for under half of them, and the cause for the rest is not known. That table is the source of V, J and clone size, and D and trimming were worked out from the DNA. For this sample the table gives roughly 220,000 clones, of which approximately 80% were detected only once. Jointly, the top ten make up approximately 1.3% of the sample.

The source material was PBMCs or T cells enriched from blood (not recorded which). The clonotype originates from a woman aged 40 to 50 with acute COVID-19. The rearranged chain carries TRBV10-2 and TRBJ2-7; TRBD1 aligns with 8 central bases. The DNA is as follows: TGCGCCAGCAGTGAGGGACAGGGTCAGCGTTTACAGTACTTC. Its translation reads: CASSEGQGQRLQYF.